This is a list of T cell receptor beta chains from one sample in a study of blood T cell repertoires in COVID-19. TCRdb's table, derived via immunoSEQ multiplex PCR, lists solely in-frame clones and lacks some. This sample has 300,000 or so clones, with 70% to 90% found just once. Sequenced input: PBMCs or T cells enriched from blood (not recorded which). These receptors were taken from a woman between 35 and 50 years old with acute COVID-19. Each CDR3 is given with its conserved first and last residue. Each record gives: clone size, V gene, J gene, CDR3 length, D gene, CDR3 protein, CDR3 DNA. D genes are given only for firm matches. Clone size is given for some rows only: seen once, a few or many times, or a class if the clone is expanded.

>-|TRBV5-6|TRBJ1-2|14|-
CASSFGSRGYGYTF
TGTGCCAGCAGCTTCGGCAGTCGCGGCTATGGCTACACCTTC
>-|TRBV7-2|TRBJ2-3|14|-
CASSLSGRTDTQYF
TGTGCCAGCAGCTTGAGTGGGAGGACAGATACGCAGTATTTT
>-|TRBV5-5|TRBJ2-3|15|TRBD1
CASSWGQGITDTQYF
TGTGCCAGCAGCTGGGGACAGGGCATTACAGATACGCAGTATTTT
>-|TRBV11-2|TRBJ2-5|13|-
CASKMAGQETQYF
TGTGCCAGCAAGATGGCGGGCCAAGAGACCCAGTACTTC
>-|TRBV19|TRBJ1-2|14|-
CASSRAGPNYGYTF
TGTGCCAGTAGCCGGGCAGGGCCTAACTATGGCTACACCTTC
>-|TRBV6-5|TRBJ1-1|16|TRBD1
CASSYSGQGARTEAFF
TGTGCCAGCAGTTACTCCGGACAGGGGGCTCGCACTGAAGCTTTCTTT
>-|TRBV19|TRBJ2-1|18|TRBD2
CASRGLAGAGGSYNEQFF
TGTGCCAGTAGGGGACTAGCGGGGGCTGGGGGTTCCTACAATGAGCAGTTCTTC
>-|TRBV19|TRBJ2-7|12|-
CASSANRVEQYF
TGTGCCAGTAGCGCCAACAGGGTCGAGCAGTACTTC
>-|TRBV28|TRBJ1-5|16|-
CASSSPKHGSNQPQHF
TGTGCCAGCAGTTCACCAAAACACGGGAGCAATCAGCCCCAGCATTTT
>-|TRBV6-2/TRBV6-3|TRBJ1-6|15|TRBD1
CASSSAGQIFSPLHF
TGTGCCAGCAGTTCCGCGGGACAGATCTTTTCACCCCTCCACTTT
>few|TRBV7-8|TRBJ2-1|15|-
CASSLGTSPYNEQFF
TGTGCCAGCAGCTTAGGGACTTCGCCCTACAATGAGCAGTTCTTC
>-|TRBV29-1|TRBJ2-7|13|TRBD1
CSVALTGLRSQYF
TGCAGCGTCGCTCTGACAGGGCTAAGGTCGCAGTACTTC
>-|TRBV6-2/TRBV6-3|TRBJ1-2|15|-
CASSAGRGLFYGYTF
TGTGCCAGCAGTGCGGGGAGGGGACTTTTCTATGGCTACACCTTC
>-|TRBV19|TRBJ1-2|17|TRBD1
CASSLTRTGALAYGYTF
TGTGCCAGTAGTCTGACGAGGACAGGGGCGCTGGCCTATGGCTACACCTTC
>-|TRBV25-1|TRBJ1-1|15|-
CASSEGLGQDTEAFF
TGTGCCAGCAGTGAAGGTCTGGGCCAGGACACTGAAGCTTTCTTT
>-|TRBV6-2/TRBV6-3|TRBJ1-4|14|TRBD1
CASSSTGGREKLFF
TGTGCCAGCAGTTCAACAGGGGGCCGCGAAAAACTGTTTTTT